Each of the 13 T cell receptor beta chains below was sequenced from the same sample in a study of T cell repertoires in cytomegalovirus infection. TCRdb re-called the reads through MiXCR, storing one row per CDR3 protein. The sample yields about 740,000 distinct CDR3 sequences, about a third seen once. The specimen was PBMCs. Receptors were obtained from a human donor in good health (CMV status not recorded). Some clones in this sample may be carry-over from other donors' samples.

A word on this clonotype: The conserved final phenylalanine or tryptophan is absent from the CDR3, which likely points to a read error. The chain employs TRBV28 and TRBJ2-1, with a tentative D call TRBD2 (6 bases). V gave up 7 bases and J gave up 8 bases, with 24 bases separating them. The CDR3 is made up of 16 amino acids. The germline V gene encodes CDR1 MDHEN and CDR2 SYDVKM. The CDR3 DNA follows: TGTGCCAGCACCCCCCTCGGGACGGGAGCCCTAGATGAGCAGTTCTTA. This gives the protein CASTPLGTGALDEQFL.

In regard to this clonotype: A junction end diverges from the germline sequence, so it may reflect a read error. The V gene is TRBV10-3, the J gene TRBJ2-7, with 11 bases identical to TRBD2. Germline V gives CDR1 ENHRY, CDR2 SYGVKD. CDR3 length: 15 amino acids. CDR3 nucleotide sequence: TGTGCCATCAGTTTTTCTAGCGGGGGGTTACAAGAGCATTACTTC. Translated, it gives CAISFSSGGLQEHYF.

This clonotype was detected only a few times. The chain combines TRBV5-1 with TRBJ1-1; D gene ambiguous. The germline V and J ends were trimmed by 9 bases and 0 bases, with 12 bases remaining between them. This CDR3 is built from 13 residues. Germline CDR1 and CDR2: SGHRS and YFSETQ. CDR3 nucleotides: TGCGCCACCTCGGACGTCGTGAACACTGAAGCTTTCTTT. This gives the protein CATSDVVNTEAFF.

The chain is built from TRBV5-4 and TRBJ1-1; 10 bases map to TRBD1. Trimming removed 1 base from V and 4 bases from J; junction bases left unmatched: 13. This CDR3 contains 18 residues. Germline CDR1 is SGHNT and CDR2 is YYREEE (reference sequence). The CDR3 here is CASSLSPTGGLSGTEAFF. The CDR3 DNA reads as TGTGCCAGCAGCTTGTCGCCGACAGGGGGCCTCTCGGGCACTGAAGCTTTCTTT.

This clonotype was seen ten or more times. The V call is TRBV12-3 or TRBV12-4, the J call TRBJ1-2; no definite D call. V was trimmed by 8 bases and J by 5 bases, leaving 12 bases between them. CDR3 length equals 12 residues. CDR3 region: CASSWPGYGYTF. The CDR3 DNA reads as TGTGCCAGCTCCTGGCCCGGGTATGGCTACACCTTC.

The V and J genes are TRBV6-5 and TRBJ1-6; D is perhaps TRBD1 (5 bases). This CDR3 comprises 13 residues. Germline V gene sequence: CDR1 MNHEY, CDR2 SVGAGI. Trimming stripped 6 bases from V and 10 bases from J, with 13 bases between. The CDR3 coding sequence is TGTGCCAGCAGCCCGCGGGGCGAGTCACCCCTCCACTTT. Its translation is CASSPRGESPLHF.

The rearrangement links TRBV29-1 to TRBJ2-3; no clear D gene. The CDR3 loop spans 12 amino acids. With 4 bases removed from V and 4 bases from J, the gap between germline ends came to 9 bases. Germline CDR1 and CDR2: SQVTM and ANQGSEA. The CDR3 nucleotides read TGCAGCGTTGGGAAGGCATCAGATACGCAGTATTTT. Its protein product is CSVGKASDTQYF.

This clonotype was seen a handful of times. This chain uses TRBV20-1 with TRBJ2-7; no clear D gene. This CDR3 has 15 amino acids. V lost 3 bases and J 4 bases, leaving 19 bases between the germline ends. Germline CDR1 is DFQATT and CDR2 is SNEGSKA (reference sequence). In DNA form, the CDR3 reads TGCAGTGCTAGCAAGCGTGGAGCCAAAGGTTACGAGCAGTACTTC. Translated: CSASKRGAKGYEQYF.

V and J are TRBV2 and TRBJ1-5; maybe TRBD1 (5 bases). Between the trimmed V and J ends, which lost 7 bases and 4 bases, there was a span of 8 bases. The length of the CDR3 is 12 residues. In germline, CDR1 is SNHLY, CDR2 FYNNEI. The CDR3 region has the DNA TGTGCCAGCAACAGGATGAATCAGCCCCAGCATTTT. Its translation is CASNRMNQPQHF. The variable domain in full, completed from reference TRBV2 and TRBJ1-5, reads EPEVTQTPSHQVTQMGQEVILRCVPISNHLYFYWYRQILGQKVEFLVSFYNNEISEKSEIFDDQFSVERPDGSNFTLKIRSTKLEDSAMYFCASNRMNQPQHFGDGTRLSIL.

There are a few counts of this clonotype. V gene TRBV28 combines with J gene TRBJ2-5; possibly TRBD1 or TRBD2 for D (6 bases each). The CDR3 is made up of 14 amino acids. The germline V gene has CDR1 MDHEN and CDR2 SYDVKM. Trimming left V 6 bases short and J 3 bases short, with 14 bases between. This chain's CDR3 is CASRGTGGKETQYF. Written as DNA, the CDR3 is TGTGCCAGCAGGGGGACTGGGGGCAAAGAGACCCAGTACTTC.

The V gene is TRBV6-1, the J gene TRBJ1-5; D gene ambiguous. With 8 bases removed from V and 7 bases from J, the gap between germline ends came to 21 bases. The germline V gene encodes CDR1 MNHNS and CDR2 SASEGT. The CDR3 is 15 amino acids. CDR3 loop: CASREDSGLNQPQHF. The CDR3, as DNA: TGTGCCAGCCGAGAGGATTCGGGGTTGAACCAGCCCCAGCATTTT.

Concerning this clonotype itself: One junction end disagrees with the germline gene, perhaps due to a read error. The rearrangement uses TRBV7-6 and TRBJ2-1; D may be TRBD2 (7 bases). CDR1 is SGHVS, CDR2 FNYEAQ, per germline. The CDR3 contains 13 residues. The CDR3 DNA reads TGTTCCAGAAGCCCCAGTGGGGGGGCGCGGCAGTTCTTC. This sequence encodes CSRSPSGGARQFF.

The CDR3 loop reads CASSLEVGRLFF. In DNA, the CDR3 is TGTGCCAGCAGCTTGGAAGTGGGGAGACTGTTTTTT. The rearrangement uses TRBV5-5 and TRBJ1-4; D uncertain. The V end lost 0 bases, the J end lost 13 bases, and 10 bases lay between the germline ends. CDR3 size: 12 residues. Germline loops: CDR1 SGHKS, CDR2 YYEKEE (reference sequence).